The clone carrying this T cell receptor (beta chain) was seen only a few times. Its target is not known. With molecular barcodes, quantitative 5'-RACE was used to make the TCR beta libraries. TCRdb analysed the 5' RACE reads with MiXCR anew, one entry per CDR3 protein. Of around 440,000 distinct CDR3 sequences listed, approximately 17% are singletons. This entry comes from a study of CD8 T cells in ankylosing spondylitis. Points from the study as a whole: Reports say disease-linked clones showed up significantly more in matched ankylosing spondylitis synovial fluid. Disease-linked clones had a CD8+ phenotype and relatively low frequency in peripheral blood. Seemingly distinctive of ankylosing spondylitis blood was a TCR beta motif formed by eight highly homologous variants.

The clonotype originates from a male donor with ankylosing spondylitis. Sequencing used blood, either unsorted or a sorted T cell fraction (not recorded which).

The CDR3 nucleotides read TGTGCCAGCAGCTTTGGACAGGGGGCGCGGAACACTGAAGCTTTCTTT. It translates to CASSFGQGARNTEAFF. The rearrangement links TRBV3-1 to TRBJ1-1, with 11 bases matching TRBD1. With 5 bases clipped from V and 1 base from J, the junction kept 6 bases outside the gene matches. CDR1 and CDR2 (germline): LGHDT, YNNKEL (reference sequence). This CDR3 spans 16 amino acids.